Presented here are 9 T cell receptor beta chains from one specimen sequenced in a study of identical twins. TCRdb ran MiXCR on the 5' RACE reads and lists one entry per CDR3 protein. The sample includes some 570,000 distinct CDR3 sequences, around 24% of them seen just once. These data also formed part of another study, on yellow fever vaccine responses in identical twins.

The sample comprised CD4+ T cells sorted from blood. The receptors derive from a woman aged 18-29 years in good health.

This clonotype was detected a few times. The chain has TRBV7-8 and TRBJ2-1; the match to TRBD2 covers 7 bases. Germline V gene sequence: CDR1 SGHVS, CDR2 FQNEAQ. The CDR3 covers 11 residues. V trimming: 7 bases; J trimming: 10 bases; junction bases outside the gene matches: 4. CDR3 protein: CASKHSGEQFF. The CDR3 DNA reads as TGTGCCAGCAAACATAGCGGGGAGCAGTTCTTC.

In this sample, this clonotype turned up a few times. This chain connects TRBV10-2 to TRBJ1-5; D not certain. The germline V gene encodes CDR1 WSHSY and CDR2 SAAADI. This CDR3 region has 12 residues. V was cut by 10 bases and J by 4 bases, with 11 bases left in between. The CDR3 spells CANPTVNQPQHF. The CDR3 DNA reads TGCGCCAATCCGACGGTAAATCAGCCCCAGCATTTT.

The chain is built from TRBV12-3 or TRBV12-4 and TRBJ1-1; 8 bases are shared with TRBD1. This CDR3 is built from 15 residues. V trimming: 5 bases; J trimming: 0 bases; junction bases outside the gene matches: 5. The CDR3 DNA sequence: TGTGCCAGCAGTAATCAGGGGGCCCTGAACACTGAAGCTTTCTTT. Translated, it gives CASSNQGALNTEAFF.

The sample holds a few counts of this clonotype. CDR3: CSASGGQPLDYGYTF. Written as DNA, the CDR3 is TGCAGTGCTAGTGGGGGACAGCCCCTTGACTATGGCTACACCTTC. The rearrangement links TRBV20-1 to TRBJ1-2; 7 positions agree with TRBD1. CDR1 DFQATT and CDR2 SNEGSKA come from the germline V gene (reference sequence). There are 15 residues in the CDR3. Trimming took 3 bases from V and 3 from J; bases not matched to a gene: 10.

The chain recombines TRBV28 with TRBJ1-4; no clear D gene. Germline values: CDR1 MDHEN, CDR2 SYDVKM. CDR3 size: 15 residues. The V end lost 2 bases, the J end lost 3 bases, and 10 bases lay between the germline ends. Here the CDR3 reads CASSLLLGSNEKLFF. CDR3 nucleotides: TGTGCCAGCAGTTTACTACTGGGGTCTAATGAAAAACTGTTTTTT.

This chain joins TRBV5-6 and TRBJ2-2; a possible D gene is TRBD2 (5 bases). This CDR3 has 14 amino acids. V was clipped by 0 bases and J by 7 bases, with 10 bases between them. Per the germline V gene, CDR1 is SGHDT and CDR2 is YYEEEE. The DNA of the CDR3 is TGTGCCAGCAGCTTGGTCCCGGAGGACGGGGAGCTGTTTTTT. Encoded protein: CASSLVPEDGELFF. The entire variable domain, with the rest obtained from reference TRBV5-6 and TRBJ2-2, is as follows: DAGVTQSPTHLIKTRGQQVTLRCSPKSGHDTVSWYQQALGQGPQFIFQYYEEEERQRGNFPDRFSGHQFPNYSSELNVNALLLGDSALYLCASSLVPEDGELFFGEGSRLTVL.

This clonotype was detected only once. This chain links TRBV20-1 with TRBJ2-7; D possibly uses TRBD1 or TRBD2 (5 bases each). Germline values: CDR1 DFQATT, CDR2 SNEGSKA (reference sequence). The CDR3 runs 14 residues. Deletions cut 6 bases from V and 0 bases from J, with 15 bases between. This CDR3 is CSAWGGPSSYEQYF. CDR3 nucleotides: TGCAGTGCATGGGGCGGGCCGAGCTCCTACGAGCAGTACTTC.

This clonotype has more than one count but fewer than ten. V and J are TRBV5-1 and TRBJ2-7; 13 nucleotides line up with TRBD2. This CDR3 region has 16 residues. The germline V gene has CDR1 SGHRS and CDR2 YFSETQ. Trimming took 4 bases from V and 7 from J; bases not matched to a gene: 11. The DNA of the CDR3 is TGCGCCAGCAGCCCGGAGGTGACTAGCGGGAGGAATGAGCAGTACTTC. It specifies CASSPEVTSGRNEQYF. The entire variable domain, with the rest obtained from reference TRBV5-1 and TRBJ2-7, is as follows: KAGVTQTPRYLIKTRGQQVTLSCSPISGHRSVSWYQQTPGQGLQFLFEYFSETQRNKGNFPGRFSGRQFSNSRSEMNVSTLELGDSALYLCASSPEVTSGRNEQYFGPGTRLTVT.

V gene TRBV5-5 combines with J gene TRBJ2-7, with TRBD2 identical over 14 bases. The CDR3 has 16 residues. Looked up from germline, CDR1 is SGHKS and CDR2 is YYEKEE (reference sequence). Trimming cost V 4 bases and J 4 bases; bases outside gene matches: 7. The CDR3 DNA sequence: TGTGCCAGCAGCCCCGGGACTAGCGGGAGTGTGTACGAGCAGTACTTC. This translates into CASSPGTSGSVYEQYF.